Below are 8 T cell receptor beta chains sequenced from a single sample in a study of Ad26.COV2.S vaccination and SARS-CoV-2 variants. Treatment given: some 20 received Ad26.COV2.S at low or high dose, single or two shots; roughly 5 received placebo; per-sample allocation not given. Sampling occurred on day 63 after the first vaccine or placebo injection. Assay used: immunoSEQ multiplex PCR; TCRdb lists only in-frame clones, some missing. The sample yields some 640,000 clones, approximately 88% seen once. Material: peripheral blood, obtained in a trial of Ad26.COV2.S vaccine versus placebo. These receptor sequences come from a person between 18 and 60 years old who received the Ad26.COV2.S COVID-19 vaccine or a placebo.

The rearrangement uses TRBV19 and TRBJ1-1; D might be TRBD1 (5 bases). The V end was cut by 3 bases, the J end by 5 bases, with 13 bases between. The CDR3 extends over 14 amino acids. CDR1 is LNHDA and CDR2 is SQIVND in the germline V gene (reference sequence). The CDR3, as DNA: TGTGCCAGTAGTATTAGGGACCTGGGGACTGAAGCTTTCTTT. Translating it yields CASSIRDLGTEAFF.

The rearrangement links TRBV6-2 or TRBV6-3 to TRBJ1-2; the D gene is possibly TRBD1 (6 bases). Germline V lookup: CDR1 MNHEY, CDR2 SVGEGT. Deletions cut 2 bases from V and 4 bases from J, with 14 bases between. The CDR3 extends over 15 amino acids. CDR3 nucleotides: TGTGCCAGCAGTTACCCACCGGACAGAAGCTATGGCTACACCTTC. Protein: CASSYPPDRSYGYTF.

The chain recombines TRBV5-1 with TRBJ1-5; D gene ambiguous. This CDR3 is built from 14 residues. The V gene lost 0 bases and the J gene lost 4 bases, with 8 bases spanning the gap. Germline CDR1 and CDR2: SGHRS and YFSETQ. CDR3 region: CASSLESGNQPQHF. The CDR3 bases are TGCGCCAGCAGCTTGGAATCGGGGAATCAGCCCCAGCATTTT.

In DNA form, the CDR3 reads TGTGCCAGCACCGACAGGGGCCACAGCGAGCAGTACTTC. It encodes CASTDRGHSEQYF. V and J are TRBV6-4 and TRBJ2-7, with 8 bases fitting TRBD1. Germline V gives CDR1 MRHNA, CDR2 SNTAGT. The CDR3 runs 13 residues. Trimming at V came to 7 bases and at J to 6 bases, leaving 8 bases not matched to a gene.

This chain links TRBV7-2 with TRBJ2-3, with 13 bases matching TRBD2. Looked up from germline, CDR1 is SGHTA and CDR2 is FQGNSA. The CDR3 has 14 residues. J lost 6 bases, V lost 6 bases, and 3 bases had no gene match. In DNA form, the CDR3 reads TGTGCCAGCAGACTAGCGGGGGGGCCGGATACGCAGTATTTT. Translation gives CASRLAGGPDTQYF.

CDR3 nucleotides: TGTGCCAGCAGCTTTTTGGGCAGCCTTAATGAAAAACTGTTTTTT. This sequence encodes CASSFLGSLNEKLFF. J is TRBJ1-4 and V is TRBV11-2; no clear D gene. The CDR3 runs to 15 residues. CDR1 is SGHAT, CDR2 FQNNGV, per germline. V shed 3 bases and J shed 4 bases, with 12 bases lying between them.

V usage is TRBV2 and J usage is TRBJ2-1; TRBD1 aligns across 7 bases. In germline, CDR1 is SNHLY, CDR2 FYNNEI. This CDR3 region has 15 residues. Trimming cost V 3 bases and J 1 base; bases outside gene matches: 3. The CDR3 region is CASSDRQGSYNEQFF. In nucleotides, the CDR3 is TGTGCCAGCAGTGACCGACAGGGATCCTACAATGAGCAGTTCTTC.

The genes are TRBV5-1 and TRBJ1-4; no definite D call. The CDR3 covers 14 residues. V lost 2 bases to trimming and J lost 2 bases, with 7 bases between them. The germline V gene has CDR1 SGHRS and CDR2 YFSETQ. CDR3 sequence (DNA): TGCGCCAGCAGCTTCGGCGTTACTAATGAAAAACTGTTTTTT. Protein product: CASSFGVTNEKLFF.